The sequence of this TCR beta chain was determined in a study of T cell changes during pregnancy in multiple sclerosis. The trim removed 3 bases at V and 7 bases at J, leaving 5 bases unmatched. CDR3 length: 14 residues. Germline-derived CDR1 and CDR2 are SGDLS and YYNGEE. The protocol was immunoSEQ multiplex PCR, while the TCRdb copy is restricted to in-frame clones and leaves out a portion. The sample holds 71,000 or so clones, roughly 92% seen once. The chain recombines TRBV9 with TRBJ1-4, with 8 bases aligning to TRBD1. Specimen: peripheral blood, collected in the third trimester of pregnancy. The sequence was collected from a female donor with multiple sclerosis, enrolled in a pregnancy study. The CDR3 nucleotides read TGTGCCAGCAGCGCGACAGGGGCTGGTGAAAAACTGTTTTTT. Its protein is CASSATGAGEKLFF.